This T cell receptor beta chain derives from a study of blood T cell repertoires in COVID-19. The overall study: Sources were T cells, B-cell-depleted T cells, or PBMCs; the material itself was cDNA or gDNA.

Methods used by the authors: How many nucleated cells were present was estimated from reference gene primer amplification. Generated by immunoSEQ multiplex PCR, the TCRdb table keeps only in-frame clones and is missing some. V and J calls plus clone size are reproduced from that table; the DNA served to infer D and trimming. The data contain about 310,000 clones, approximately 89% of them seen just once; the ten biggest clones take up approximately 9.4%. The participants were between roughly 18 and 100 years old and came from under 25 US areas. Participant-reported clinical history was the basis for cohort assignment. Trimming cost V 1 base and J 12 bases; bases outside gene matches: 2. Per the germline V gene, CDR1 is GTSNPN and CDR2 is SVGIG (reference sequence). The CDR3 length is 12 residues.

The J gene is TRBJ2-1, the V gene TRBV30, with 11 bases that match TRBD2. The sample was PBMCs or T cells enriched from blood (not recorded which). The sequence came from a woman aged 40 to 50 who had recovered from COVID-19. The CDR3 DNA reads TGTGCCTGGAGTGGACTAGCGGGGAGGCAGTTCTTC. It codes for CAWSGLAGRQFF.